This record covers a single TCR beta chain. Samples had at least 6 million PBMCs isolated from them. Primers used in a second PCR of roughly 6 to 11 cycles were a sample-barcoded 5' primer and a J-beta primer mix. MiXCR, applied by TCRdb to the 5' RACE reads, yields one record per CDR3 protein. The sample consists of over 300,000 distinct CDR3 sequences, 45% to 60% of them appearing once. The record originates from a study of blood T cells in healthy people across ages. The specimen sequenced was blood. The TCR originated in a man aged 55-75 years in good health.

The CDR3 DNA is TGTGCCAGCAGCTTAGGGACTAGCGGGAGGCCACAAGAGACCCAGTACTTC. Translating gives CASSLGTSGRPQETQYF. V and J are TRBV11-1 and TRBJ2-5, with 14 bases matching TRBD2. The CDR3 loop spans 17 amino acids. The V segment lost 1 base and the J segment 2 bases; nucleotides outside the gene matches: 3. CDR1 SGHAT and CDR2 FQDESV come from the germline V gene (reference sequence).